This record concerns one T cell receptor beta chain sequence. Its antigen is still unknown. Base qualities are missing; no much larger clone stands one base away. Patients with autoimmune disease history or receiving systemic immunosuppression were excluded from the trial. Peripheral blood for TCR sequencing was drawn from every dose cohort at baseline, at cycle 4 day 1 and at cycle 7 day 1. Samples were obtained from an open-label, multicenter, first-in-human phase I dose-escalation trial of ivuxolimab. Adults with locally advanced or metastatic head and neck squamous cell, hepatocellular, melanoma or renal cell carcinoma were enrolled in the trial. Before TCR sequencing, CD4+ T cells and CD8+ T cells were sorted from peripheral blood as separate populations. The record originates from a study of OX40 agonist ivuxolimab in advanced cancers. About the study as a whole: Ivuxolimab was an agonistic, fully human IgG2 monoclonal antibody directed against OX40 (CD134), a costimulatory receptor. Intravenous ivuxolimab was administered to patients every 2 weeks at six dose levels: 0.01, 0.1, 0.3, 1.5, 3 and 10 mg/kg. Of the approximately 53 patients in dose escalation, some 19 had hepatocellular carcinoma, roughly 15 had melanoma, 9 had renal cell carcinoma and 9 had head and neck cancer. A male proportion of nearly 85% and a mean age of approximately 58 years, ranging from 23 to 79, were recorded for the dose-escalation cohort. Patients were allowed to have had prior anti-PD-1, anti-PD-L1 or anti-CTLA-4 therapy, and about 40% of the dose-escalation patients had been treated with checkpoint inhibitors. Three dose-escalation patients achieved partial responses, one with hepatocellular carcinoma and two with cutaneous melanoma. Peripheral TCRbeta sequencing aimed to test whether ivuxolimab altered TCR sequence diversity and caused clonal T-cell expansion. The monotherapy dose-escalation portion (N ≈ 50 patients) of the phase I ivuxolimab trial is reported in the paper.

Beyond this particular receptor, the publication reports: At doses from 0.1 to 3.0 mg/kg, clonal expansion was seen in both CD4+ and CD8+ blood T cells between baseline and week 6. Low levels of normalized T-cell clonal expansion were also shown by some nonresponding patients. On average, CD8+ T cells showed more expanded clones than CD4+ T cells after ivuxolimab. Which antigens the clonally expanded peripheral T cells were specific for was not determined. Partial responders in the 0.1-3.0 mg/kg groups had among the lowest normalized peripheral clonal expansion, especially among CD8+ T cells.

Counted from cysteine to phenylalanine, this CDR3 has 16 amino acids. The kept DNA is CDR3 alone, 48 bases in frame from the first base. V is reduced by 4 bases and J by 5 bases, leaving a spacing of 16 bases between them. From a lookup of the germline V gene (reference sequence), CDR1 and CDR2 are SGHNT and YYREEE. To sequence the TCRbeta CDR3 region, genomic DNA was isolated from the sorted cells. TCRbeta CDR3 regions were sequenced using the immunoSEQ Assay. TCRdb obtained this table from immuneACCESS and retained in-frame rearrangements with V and J assigned. These tables miss some clones; where compared with another copy, unresolved V genes account for less than half of the shortfall, and the remainder is unexplained. In this sample the table shows about 20,000 clones, less than 90% of which occur a single time. The ten most abundant clones make up approximately 15% of the sample.

Source: CD4+ or CD8+ T cells sorted from blood, taken in a trial of the OX40 agonist ivuxolimab. This clonotype originated in an adult with an advanced solid tumor such as melanoma, head and neck, liver or kidney cancer. The rearrangement combines TRBV5-4 with TRBJ1-6, with a tentative D gene TRBD1 over 5 matching bases. The bases are TGTGCCAGCAGCCTCGGTATTCAGGGCGATAATTCACCCCTCCACTTT. It translates to CASSLGIQGDNSPLHF.